This TCR beta chain was recovered during a study of cytomegalovirus exposure and HLA in healthy donors. Turning to the study itself: From donors who were HLA-typed, an early data release held approximately 80 million unique TCRs. Across 300 to 400 genotyped donors, 81% landed in the Caucasian-associated ancestry cluster.

This PCR relied on a set of 60 Vbeta primers and 13 Jbeta primers. Produced via immunoSEQ multiplex PCR; TCRdb's table is partial and in-frame only. Found here are 120,000 or so clones, around 84% of them singletons; the top ten hold about 1.7%. As concerns this clone: Its antigen is not identified.

Study-wide points: A later analysis linked a missense variant in DCLRE1C to the trimming of TCR beta V and J genes.

The sequenced material came from PBMCs. This TCR was recovered from a man aged 18-30 years in good health and CMV-seronegative.

DNA for the CDR3: TGTGCCAGCAGCGGACAGGGGGCCACTGAAGCTTTCTTT. It translates to CASSGQGATEAFF. V gene TRBV7-3 combines with J gene TRBJ1-1; 11 nucleotides match TRBD1. From germline, CDR1 is SGHTA and CDR2 FQGTGA. This CDR3 region has 13 residues. J was trimmed by 4 bases and V by 5 bases; bases with no gene match: 0.